These 18 T cell receptor beta chains were all obtained from the same sample, sequenced in a study of shared clonotypes between healthy human individuals. Method: immunoSEQ multiplex PCR; TCRdb's copy keeps in-frame clones and lacks some. The repertoire holds over a million clones, with around 74% as singletons. The sequencing sample was made of memory CD4+ T cells sorted from blood. Noted subset: CD45RA-negative fraction. The receptors were gathered from a man aged 18-30 years in good health.

The chain has TRBV19 and TRBJ2-1; TRBD1 matches 7 bases. Trimming took 1 base from V and 12 from J; bases not matched to a gene: 6. The CDR3 totals 13 residues. Germline V gene data show CDR1 as LNHDA and CDR2 as SQIVND (reference sequence). The CDR3, as DNA: TGTGCCAGTAGTATAGTGCTCCGGGACAGGCAGTTCTTC. Amino acids: CASSIVLRDRQFF.

The chain recombines TRBV10-3 with TRBJ2-1, with D tentatively TRBD2 (5 bases). CDR1 and CDR2 from the germline V gene are ENHRY and SYGVKD. The ends were cut back, 8 bases at V and 6 bases at J, with 14 bases in the middle. The CDR3 is 13 amino acids. The CDR3 sequence is CAIHGRAGNEQFF. The CDR3 DNA reads TGTGCCATCCATGGAAGGGCGGGCAATGAGCAGTTCTTC.

The chain is built from TRBV19 and TRBJ2-6, with 7 bases matching TRBD1. CDR1 is LNHDA and CDR2 is SQIVND in the germline V gene (reference sequence). The CDR3 runs to 16 residues. V trimming: 6 bases; J trimming: 0 bases; junction bases outside the gene matches: 5. The CDR3 DNA reads TGTGCCAGTAGGACCGGGACAGTCTCTGGGGCCAACGTCCTGACTTTC. Its protein is CASRTGTVSGANVLTF.

V usage is TRBV19 and J usage is TRBJ2-3, with TRBD2 as a possible D gene (6 bases). Trimming took off 1 base at V and 2 bases at J, with 10 bases between the two ends. The length of the CDR3 is 15 residues. In germline, CDR1 is LNHDA, CDR2 SQIVND (reference sequence). The CDR3 loop is CASSIAAGNTDTQYF. The CDR3 DNA is TGTGCCAGTAGTATAGCGGCGGGAAACACAGATACGCAGTATTTT.

CDR3 amino acids: CASSLRDRGNEKLFF. CDR3 nucleotide sequence: TGTGCCAGCAGCCTCCGGGACAGGGGGAATGAAAAACTGTTTTTT. The V gene is TRBV7-9, the J gene TRBJ1-4; 11 bases align to TRBD1. The CDR3 runs to 15 residues. Germline V gene data show CDR1 as SEHNR and CDR2 as FQNEAQ (reference sequence). The V segment lost 5 bases and the J segment 5 bases; nucleotides outside the gene matches: 4.

A note on this clone: Sequence at one end of the junction differs from germline and may be a read error. The chain has TRBV7-7 and TRBJ2-2; a weak D match, TRBD2 (5 bases). Germline lookup yields CDR1 SSHAT and CDR2 FNYEAQ (reference sequence). The CDR3 contains 14 residues. The CDR3 here is CASSSERETGELFF. The DNA of the CDR3 is TGTGCTAGCAGCTCCGAAAGGGAGACCGGGGAGCTGTTTTTT.

The rearrangement links TRBV5-6 to TRBJ1-6; maybe TRBD1 (5 bases). Germline lookup yields CDR1 SGHDT and CDR2 YYEEEE. The CDR3 sequence is 15 residues long. V was trimmed by 4 bases and J by 7 bases, leaving 15 bases between them. Written as DNA, the CDR3 is TGTGCCAGCAGCCCCGGGGCAGGCCACAATTCACCCCTCCACTTT. This codes for CASSPGAGHNSPLHF.

The gene calls are TRBV7-2 and TRBJ2-7; D might be TRBD2 (9 bases). The CDR3 extends over 16 amino acids. Deletions cut 5 bases from V and 6 bases from J, with 23 bases between. Germline CDR1 reads SGHTA; CDR2 reads FQGNSA. CDR3 sequence (DNA): TGTGCCAGCAGCCCTCAGGGGGCGCGGGAGGGGATCGAGCAGTACTTC. Its protein is CASSPQGAREGIEQYF.

The chain couples TRBV4-1 to TRBJ1-5; maybe TRBD1 (6 bases). V lost 0 bases to trimming and J lost 6 bases, with 15 bases between them. The CDR3 totals 16 residues. Germline-derived CDR1 and CDR2 are MGHRA and YSYEKL. The CDR3 is CASSQDSGGAGQPQHF. The CDR3, as DNA: TGCGCCAGCAGCCAAGATTCGGGGGGCGCGGGTCAGCCCCAGCATTTT.

This chain connects TRBV11-2 to TRBJ2-6; the D gene could be TRBD1 or TRBD2 (6 bases each). CDR3 size: 17 residues. Trimming left V 1 base short and J 4 bases short, with 14 bases between. CDR1 and CDR2 (germline): SGHAT, FQNNGV. This CDR3 is CASSLGGGGRGANVLTF. The DNA of the CDR3 is TGTGCCAGCAGCTTAGGAGGAGGGGGGAGAGGGGCCAACGTCCTGACTTTC.

The J gene is TRBJ1-1, the V gene TRBV11-2, with D perhaps matching TRBD1 (6 bases). With 5 bases removed from V and 4 bases from J, the gap between germline ends came to 14 bases. The CDR3 length is 14 residues. Germline V gene sequence: CDR1 SGHAT, CDR2 FQNNGV. Written as DNA, the CDR3 is TGTGCCAGCAGCCCCACCCGGGGGGCCACTGAAGCTTTCTTT. This codes for CASSPTRGATEAFF.

The chain links TRBV5-1 to TRBJ2-5; possibly TRBD2 for D (7 bases). CDR1 and CDR2 from the germline V gene are SGHRS and YFSETQ. The CDR3 contains 16 residues. Trimming took 4 bases from V and 2 from J, leaving 18 bases between them. This CDR3 reads CASSLGGASRQETQYF. The DNA for the CDR3 is TGCGCCAGCAGCCTAGGGGGGGCCTCGAGACAAGAGACCCAGTACTTC.

This clone was counted only a few times. V usage is TRBV27 and J usage is TRBJ1-5; D possibly corresponds to TRBD1 (6 bases). There are 13 residues in the CDR3. V was pared by 6 bases and J by 6 bases, with 12 bases between. CDR1 and CDR2 (germline): MNHEY, SMNVEV (reference sequence). The CDR3 is CASSQGFAQPQHF. The CDR3, as DNA: TGTGCCAGCAGCCAGGGGTTTGCTCAGCCCCAGCATTTT.

The V call is TRBV28, the J call TRBJ1-6; 10 nucleotides align to TRBD1. The CDR3 totals 16 residues. The germline gives CDR1 MDHEN, CDR2 SYDVKM. Trimming took 7 bases from V and 8 from J; bases not matched to a gene: 11. The CDR3 DNA reads as TGTGCCAGCAAGGGACAGGGGAGTAGAAGCGATTCACCCCTCCACTTT. It encodes CASKGQGSRSDSPLHF.

Points on this clone: The sample contains more than one DNA sequence encoding this CDR3. The chain employs TRBV4-3 and TRBJ2-3; D gene unclear. Trimming shortened V by 4 bases and J by 1 base, and 9 bases separated the two germline ends. CDR3 length: 14 residues. CDR1 and CDR2 from the germline V gene are LGHNA and YSLEER. CDR3 protein: CASSLTGGTDTQYF. CDR3 coding DNA: TGCGCCAGCAGCCTAACTGGGGGCACAGATACGCAGTATTTT.

The V and J genes are TRBV28 and TRBJ1-6; possible D gene TRBD1, 6 bases. Trimming shortened V by 6 bases and J by 9 bases, and 15 bases separated the two germline ends. In germline, CDR1 is MDHEN, CDR2 SYDVKM. This CDR3 contains 14 residues. The CDR3 DNA is TGTGCCAGCAGGGTGGGACAAGGGGTTTCACCCCTCCACTTT. Amino acids: CASRVGQGVSPLHF.

A word on this clone: The same CDR3 can be traced to other DNA sequences in this sample. The chain is built from TRBV6-4 and TRBJ2-7, with D unresolved. CDR3 length: 9 amino acids. CDR1 is MRHNA, CDR2 SNTAGT, per germline. Trimming cost V 2 bases and J 7 bases, with 0 bases left between them. CDR3 nucleotides: TGTGCCAGCAGTGACGAGCAGTACTTC. The encoded protein is CASSDEQYF.

Worth noting for this clone: A much larger clone is a single base away; this may be a read error. Other DNA sequences of this sample code for an identical CDR3. The chain uses TRBV7-8 and TRBJ1-2; the D is unclear. The germline V and J ends were trimmed by 4 bases and 0 bases, with 6 bases remaining between them. Germline lookup yields CDR1 SGHVS and CDR2 FQNEAQ. The CDR3 sequence is 13 residues long. The CDR3 is CASSSRANYGYTF. The DNA of the CDR3 is TGTGCCAGCAGCTCCAGAGCTAACTATGGCTACACCTTC.